This TCR beta chain stems from a study of T cell responses to AZD1222 COVID-19 vaccine. The CDR3 loop spans 15 amino acids. Germline assignment: CDR1 WNHNN and CDR2 SYGVQD (reference sequence). Trimming left V 5 bases short and J 2 bases short, with 14 bases between. Generated by immunoSEQ multiplex PCR, the TCRdb table keeps only in-frame clones and is missing some. Found here are around 100,000 clones, about 90% of them singletons; the top ten hold roughly 1.7%. The chain recombines TRBV10-1 with TRBJ2-3; D is perhaps TRBD2 (6 bases). Sequenced here: peripheral blood, sampled on day 0 of AZD1222 vaccination. This TCR derives from an adult in good health. Here the CDR3 reads CASSCIRGDTDTQYF. The CDR3 DNA follows: TGCGCCAGCAGTTGTATCCGCGGGGACACAGATACGCAGTATTTT.